The next 9 T cell receptor beta chains were all read from a single sample in a study of T cell responses to AZD1222 COVID-19 vaccine. Clones were sequenced by immunoSEQ multiplex PCR, and TCRdb holds only the in-frame ones, with some missing. The sample gives about 190,000 clones, roughly 93% of which show up once; roughly 0.98% is in the top ten. Material: peripheral blood, obtained on day 0 of AZD1222 vaccination. Receptor source: an adult in good health.

This chain links TRBV7-9 with TRBJ1-4; 8 bases match TRBD1. CDR1 and CDR2 from the germline V gene are SEHNR and FQNEAQ (reference sequence). V lost 3 bases, J lost 3 bases, and 3 bases stayed unmatched. The CDR3 is 15 amino acids. The DNA for the CDR3 is TGTGCCAGCAGCTTCAGGGGGCTTGCTAATGAAAAACTGTTTTTT. The encoded protein is CASSFRGLANEKLFF.

This clone appeared a single time. The chain has TRBV24-1 and TRBJ1-2; 10 bases fit TRBD1. There are 16 residues in the CDR3. With V trimmed by 4 bases and J by 2 bases, 6 bases remained unmatched. Germline V gene sequence: CDR1 KGHDR, CDR2 SFDVKD. The CDR3 sequence: CATSDGTGASNYGYTF. The CDR3 DNA is TGTGCCACCAGTGACGGGACAGGGGCTTCGAACTATGGCTACACCTTC.

The chain has TRBV3-1 (or the pseudogene TRBV3-2) and TRBJ1-2; D unresolved. This CDR3 has 17 amino acids. Trimming shortened V by 2 bases and J by 1 base, and 17 bases separated the two germline ends. CDR1 LGHDT and CDR2 YNNKEL come from the germline V gene (reference sequence). CDR3 in DNA: TGTGCCAGCAGCCAAAAGCTTATCCAAAAATATAACTATGGCTACACCTTC. It encodes CASSQKLIQKYNYGYTF.

The gene calls are TRBV5-4 and TRBJ2-2, with 10 bases identical to TRBD2. The CDR3 consists of 15 residues. CDR1 is SGHNT and CDR2 is YYREEE in the germline V gene (reference sequence). V trimming: 5 bases; J trimming: 5 bases; junction bases outside the gene matches: 6. The CDR3 sequence: CASSSQREGTGELFF. CDR3 sequence (DNA): TGTGCCAGCAGTTCTCAGCGGGAGGGAACCGGGGAGCTGTTTTTT.

The gene calls are TRBV15 and TRBJ2-7, with 7 bases that match TRBD2. Germline V gene lookup returns CDR1 LNHNV and CDR2 YYDKDF (reference sequence). The CDR3 has 17 residues. V lost 0 bases, J lost 0 bases, and 8 bases stayed unmatched. The CDR3 spells CATSRDLGGMGSYEQYF. The CDR3 coding sequence is TGTGCCACCAGCAGAGATCTGGGAGGGATGGGCTCCTACGAGCAGTACTTC.

CDR3 region: CASSDPTSGRHNEQFF. The CDR3 DNA is TGTGCCAGCAGCGACCCAACTAGCGGGCGACACAATGAGCAGTTCTTC. The V call is TRBV7-2, the J call TRBJ2-1; 9 nucleotides line up with TRBD2. Germline V gives CDR1 SGHTA, CDR2 FQGNSA. Trimming removed 5 bases from V and 5 bases from J; junction bases left unmatched: 10. The CDR3 consists of 16 residues.

The V and J genes are TRBV19 and TRBJ1-2; TRBD1 aligns across 8 bases. J lost 7 bases, V lost 7 bases, and 8 bases had no gene match. Germline CDR1 is LNHDA and CDR2 is SQIVND (reference sequence). The CDR3 loop spans 13 amino acids. The CDR3 protein is CASTQGVISGYTF. The CDR3 nucleotides are TGTGCCAGTACACAGGGGGTAATTTCTGGCTACACCTTC.

The chain carries TRBV2 and TRBJ1-2; D may be TRBD1 (6 bases). Trimming removed 6 bases from V and 5 bases from J, with 16 bases in between. This CDR3 is 14 amino acids long. The germline V gene has CDR1 SNHLY and CDR2 FYNNEI. DNA for the CDR3: TGTGCCAGCAGATCTACAGGGTCCATATATGGCTACACCTTC. Translated, it gives CASRSTGSIYGYTF.

The chain has TRBV28 and TRBJ2-7; 7 bases fit TRBD1. After removal of 3 bases from V and 3 bases from J, the junction contained 17 bases not matched to a gene. CDR1 MDHEN and CDR2 SYDVKM come from the germline V gene. The CDR3 consists of 18 residues. CDR3 sequence: CASSFDPLGDSDRYEQYF. The CDR3 bases are TGTGCCAGCAGTTTTGACCCTCTCGGGGACAGCGATCGCTACGAGCAGTACTTC. The variable domain in full, completed from reference TRBV28 and TRBJ2-7, reads DVKVTQSSRYLVKRTGEKVFLECVQDMDHENMFWYRQDPGLGLRLIYFSYDVKMKEKGDIPEGYSVSREKKERFSLILESASTNQTSMYLCASSFDPLGDSDRYEQYFGPGTRLTVT.